A single sample is the source of the 20 T cell receptor beta chains below, sequenced in a study of blood T cell repertoires in COVID-19. Sequenced by immunoSEQ multiplex PCR; TCRdb stores in-frame clones only, minus some. The sample has about 210,000 clones, 88% seen once. Sequenced material: PBMCs or T cells enriched from blood (not recorded which). These receptors were collected from a woman aged 40 to 55 with acute COVID-19.

V and J are TRBV2 and TRBJ2-5, with D maybe TRBD1 (7 bases). Trimming shortened V by 7 bases and J by 1 base, and 16 bases separated the two germline ends. The CDR3 runs 15 residues. Germline CDR1 and CDR2: SNHLY and FYNNEI. The CDR3 reads CASTRSEGAQETQYF. The CDR3 region has the DNA TGTGCCAGCACCCGTTCGGAGGGGGCCCAAGAGACCCAGTACTTC.

The rearrangement uses TRBV5-1 and TRBJ1-1; 7 bases fit TRBD1. Trimming at V came to 5 bases and at J to 0 bases, leaving 4 bases not matched to a gene. This CDR3 spans 14 amino acids. Germline CDR1 is SGHRS and CDR2 is YFSETQ. CDR3 DNA: TGCGCCAGCAGGACAGGGTTCATGAACACTGAAGCTTTCTTT. Translation: CASRTGFMNTEAFF.

This clone came up once. This CDR3 is CASSSPATGGDYGYTF. CDR3 bases: TGTGCCAGCAGTTCCCCTGCAACAGGGGGCGACTATGGCTACACCTTC. The V call is TRBV28, the J call TRBJ1-2, with 9 bases identical to TRBD1. The V segment lost 4 bases and the J segment 3 bases; nucleotides outside the gene matches: 9. From germline, CDR1 is MDHEN and CDR2 SYDVKM. CDR3 size: 16 residues.

This clone appeared a single time. The chain recombines TRBV3-1 (or the pseudogene TRBV3-2) with TRBJ2-7; 7 bases agree with TRBD1. Trimming removed 1 base from V and 5 bases from J; junction bases left unmatched: 8. The germline CDR1 and CDR2 sequences are LGHDT and YNNKEL (reference sequence). The CDR3 runs to 15 residues. The CDR3 here is CASSQGDRRFNEQYF. The CDR3 DNA sequence: TGTGCCAGCAGCCAAGGGGACAGAAGATTTAACGAGCAGTACTTC.

V usage is TRBV6-5 and J usage is TRBJ2-7, with 8 bases lining up with TRBD2. V trimming: 1 base; J trimming: 5 bases; junction bases outside the gene matches: 7. This CDR3 contains 15 residues. Germline CDR1 is MNHEY and CDR2 is SVGAGI. The CDR3 DNA sequence: TGTGCCAGCAGTTACTACCGGGAGGGGCAGGACGAGCAGTACGTC. Translated: CASSYYREGQDEQYV.

This chain connects TRBV7-9 to TRBJ2-6; TRBD2 matches at 8 bases. The CDR3 is made up of 17 amino acids. CDR1 is SEHNR and CDR2 is FQNEAQ in the germline V gene (reference sequence). With V trimmed by 7 bases and J by 2 bases, 10 bases remained unmatched. The CDR3 DNA reads as TGTGCCAGCATCTCCCGGGGGGGCGACCCTGGGGCCAACGTCCTGACTTTC. This gives the protein CASISRGGDPGANVLTF.

V usage is TRBV3-1 (or the pseudogene TRBV3-2) and J usage is TRBJ1-1; TRBD1 matches at 10 bases. Germline values: CDR1 LGHDT, CDR2 YNNKEL (reference sequence). There are 17 residues in the CDR3. Losses at the gene ends were 4 bases for V and 1 base for J; bases not matched to a gene: 9. CDR3 loop: CASSLRDRGKGNTEAFF. In DNA form, the CDR3 reads TGTGCCAGCAGCCTCCGGGACAGGGGAAAGGGGAACACTGAAGCTTTCTTT.

The V call is TRBV24-1, the J call TRBJ1-1, with 8 bases lining up with TRBD1. Germline V gene data show CDR1 as KGHDR and CDR2 as SFDVKD. V dropped 7 bases and J dropped 1; count of bases not matched to a gene: 1. The CDR3 has 13 residues. As DNA, the CDR3 is TGTGCCACCAGAGGACAGGGGAACACTGAAGCTTTCTTT. It is translated as CATRGQGNTEAFF.

V and J are TRBV7-2 and TRBJ1-6; D is unresolved. CDR3 length equals 15 residues. Germline assignment: CDR1 SGHTA and CDR2 FQGNSA. Trimming pared 5 bases from V and 4 bases from J, leaving 12 bases between. CDR3 amino acids: CASSPRGLYNSPLHF. CDR3 nucleotides: TGTGCCAGCAGCCCCCGCGGGCTATATAATTCACCCCTCCACTTT.

The chain has TRBV20-1 and TRBJ1-2; D gene ambiguous. Looked up from germline, CDR1 is DFQATT and CDR2 is SNEGSKA (reference sequence). The CDR3 has 11 residues. V was clipped by 3 bases and J by 5 bases, with 7 bases between them. The CDR3 region is CSASGLYGYTF. The DNA of the CDR3 is TGCAGTGCTAGCGGACTATATGGCTACACCTTC.

The chain has TRBV18 and TRBJ2-7, with D possibly being TRBD2 (6 bases). The CDR3 covers 12 residues. Germline-derived CDR1 and CDR2 are KGHSH and LQKENI. V lost 6 bases and J 4 bases, leaving 10 bases between the germline ends. Here the CDR3 DNA reads TGTGCCAGCTCCCAGGGAGGATACGAGCAGTACTTC. Its translation: CASSQGGYEQYF.

Here the CDR3 reads CATSSPLAGHKHNEQFF. CDR3 nucleotides: TGTGCCACCAGTTCACCTCTAGCGGGTCACAAGCACAATGAGCAGTTCTTC. This chain connects TRBV24-1 to TRBJ2-1, with 8 bases matching TRBD2. The CDR3 is 17 residues long. Germline V gene sequence: CDR1 KGHDR, CDR2 SFDVKD. The V gene end was trimmed by 6 bases and the J gene end by 5 bases; junction bases not matched to a gene: 14.

The genes are TRBV29-1 and TRBJ1-5, with D unresolved. CDR1 is SQVTM, CDR2 ANQGSEA, per germline. CDR3 size: 14 residues. Between the trimmed V and J ends, which lost 6 bases and 0 bases, there was a span of 12 bases. CDR3 protein: CSVAPGNSNQPQHF. CDR3 in DNA: TGCAGCGTGGCGCCGGGAAATAGCAATCAGCCCCAGCATTTT.

The J gene is TRBJ2-3, the V gene TRBV5-4; 8 positions match TRBD2. The CDR3 length is 14 residues. Germline V gene sequence: CDR1 SGHNT, CDR2 YYREEE (reference sequence). With V trimmed by 0 bases and J by 7 bases, 4 bases remained unmatched. CDR3 nucleotides: TGTGCCAGCAGCTTGGCGGGAGGGCCGCATACGCAGTATTTT. It encodes CASSLAGGPHTQYF.

CDR3 DNA sequence: TGTGCCAGCAGTGAGGGGGCTAGCGGGGGCGTCTACGAGCAGTACTTC. Protein: CASSEGASGGVYEQYF. The chain combines TRBV2 with TRBJ2-7; 10 bases map to TRBD2. The trim removed 3 bases at V and 3 bases at J, leaving 8 bases unmatched. CDR1 is SNHLY, CDR2 FYNNEI, per germline. This CDR3 spans 16 amino acids.

This chain uses TRBV30 with TRBJ2-1; 8 bases match TRBD2. V was clipped by 4 bases and J by 15 bases; unmatched bases: 8. Germline CDR1 is GTSNPN and CDR2 is SVGIG (reference sequence). The CDR3 has 11 residues. The chain's CDR3 is CAWNPGTRLFF. The DNA of the CDR3 is TGTGCCTGGAATCCAGGGACTAGGCTGTTCTTC.

The chain has TRBV5-1 and TRBJ2-5; 7 bases agree with TRBD2. Trimming removed 1 base from V and 2 bases from J; junction bases left unmatched: 2. Germline V gene lookup returns CDR1 SGHRS and CDR2 YFSETQ. CDR3 length: 14 residues. CDR3 bases: TGCGCCAGCAGCTTGAACGGGGGGCAAGAGACCCAGTACTTC. Translating gives CASSLNGGQETQYF.

This chain links TRBV7-8 with TRBJ2-3, with a tentative D call TRBD2 (6 bases). Germline-derived CDR1 and CDR2 are SGHVS and FQNEAQ. The V end lost 5 bases, the J end lost 2 bases, and 14 bases lay between the germline ends. This CDR3 spans 15 amino acids. The CDR3 loop reads CASSQWGEDTDTQYF. The CDR3 nucleotides read TGTGCCAGCAGCCAGTGGGGGGAGGACACAGATACGCAGTATTTT.

This chain connects TRBV18 to TRBJ2-1, with TRBD2 matching 12 bases. Losses at the gene ends were 3 bases for V and 6 bases for J; bases not matched to a gene: 6. CDR1 is KGHSH, CDR2 LQKENI, per germline. The length of the CDR3 is 16 residues. For the CDR3, the DNA is TGTGCCAGCTCACCCTCTAGCGGGGGGGCCGGCAATGAGCAGTTCTTC. Translation gives CASSPSSGGAGNEQFF.

The V and J genes are TRBV7-2 and TRBJ2-1; TRBD2 might be the D (5 bases). V lost 5 bases and J 5 bases, leaving 13 bases between the germline ends. This CDR3 has 14 residues. Germline CDR1 is SGHTA and CDR2 is FQGNSA. The CDR3 DNA sequence: TGTGCCAGCAGCCCGAGGGCCTCTAACAATGAGCAGTTCTTC. This encodes CASSPRASNNEQFF.